Below, 31 T cell receptor beta chains from the same sample are listed, as sequenced in a study of T cell responses to AZD1222 COVID-19 vaccine. The table came from immunoSEQ multiplex PCR; TCRdb's copy has only in-frame clones and leaves some out. The sample lists around 78,000 clones, under 90% occurring once. The source was peripheral blood, collected 28 days after the second AZD1222 dose. The receptors shown here come from an adult who received the AZD1222 COVID-19 vaccine.

The chain's CDR3 is CASSFSDRSYEQYF. In DNA, the CDR3 is TGTGCCAGCAGCTTTAGTGACAGATCCTACGAGCAGTACTTC. This chain uses TRBV5-6 with TRBJ2-7; D may be TRBD1 (5 bases). Trimming left V 2 bases short and J 1 base short, with 10 bases between. This CDR3 has 14 residues. Germline V gives CDR1 SGHDT, CDR2 YYEEEE.

The chain uses TRBV6-5 and TRBJ1-2, with no clear D. This CDR3 comprises 13 residues. Germline V gives CDR1 MNHEY, CDR2 SVGAGI. With 6 bases removed from V and 4 bases from J, the gap between germline ends came to 12 bases. The CDR3 region is CASRETLLYGYTF. The CDR3 nucleotides read TGTGCCAGCAGGGAGACCTTGCTCTATGGCTACACCTTC.

CDR3 amino acids: CSASPEWNQPQHF. The CDR3 DNA sequence: TGCAGTGCTAGTCCGGAATGGAATCAGCCCCAGCATTTT. The chain joins TRBV20-1 to TRBJ1-5; no clear D gene. CDR1 and CDR2 (germline): DFQATT, SNEGSKA (reference sequence). The CDR3 has 13 amino acids. Trimming removed 3 bases from V and 4 bases from J, with 10 bases in between.

This chain connects TRBV4-1 to TRBJ2-3, with D unclear. Trimming removed 1 base from V and 2 bases from J, with 7 bases in between. This CDR3 has 14 residues. Germline V gene data show CDR1 as MGHRA and CDR2 as YSYEKL. Written as DNA, the CDR3 is TGCGCCAGCAGCCAAGGGTCCCTCACAGATACGCAGTATTTT. Translated, it gives CASSQGSLTDTQYF.

V gene TRBV23-1 combines with J gene TRBJ2-5; no reliable D call. TRBV23-1 is given ORF status, its function remaining uncertain. V was trimmed by 1 base and J by 5 bases, leaving 17 bases between them. The length of the CDR3 is 16 residues. Here the CDR3 DNA reads TGCGCCAGCAGTCAATTTCACCTCCGCCCGGCGGAGACCCAGTACTTC. This sequence encodes CASSQFHLRPAETQYF.

This clone was counted between two and nine times. The CDR3 is CASSFTGGDQPQHF. The CDR3 DNA reads TGTGCCAGCAGCTTCACAGGGGGAGACCAGCCCCAGCATTTT. The J gene is TRBJ1-5, the V gene TRBV7-2, with 8 bases aligning to TRBD1. Trimming at V came to 3 bases and at J to 7 bases, leaving 5 bases not matched to a gene. The CDR3 has 14 residues. Germline V gene sequence: CDR1 SGHTA, CDR2 FQGNSA.

The chain carries TRBV18 and TRBJ2-2; D not certain. Germline V lookup: CDR1 KGHSH, CDR2 LQKENI. The CDR3 covers 14 residues. V lost 1 base to trimming and J lost 5 bases, with 8 bases between them. Here the CDR3 reads CASSPQAGTGELFF. CDR3 DNA: TGTGCCAGCTCACCACAGGCCGGAACCGGGGAGCTGTTTTTT.

The DNA for the CDR3 is TGTGCCAGCAGTAAAGACAGATGGGGGATTCTTAACTATGGCTACACCTTC. As protein: CASSKDRWGILNYGYTF. The rearrangement uses TRBV2 and TRBJ1-2, with D perhaps matching TRBD1 (5 bases). The CDR3 is 17 residues long. Trimming removed 5 bases at V and 1 base at J, with 20 bases between. Germline V gives CDR1 SNHLY, CDR2 FYNNEI.

The chain carries TRBV28 and TRBJ1-2; D perhaps matches TRBD1 (6 bases). V lost 4 bases and J 2 bases, leaving 11 bases between the germline ends. The CDR3 runs 14 residues. Looked up from germline, CDR1 is MDHEN and CDR2 is SYDVKM. As DNA, the CDR3 is TGTGCCAGCAGTTCACTAGGGGGGAACTATGGCTACACCTTC. This encodes CASSSLGGNYGYTF.

J is TRBJ1-3 and V is TRBV5-6; D remains unclear. Germline CDR1 SGHDT, CDR2 YYEEEE. Trimming removed 3 bases at V and 2 bases at J, with 6 bases between. This CDR3 is built from 13 residues. CDR3 loop: CASSSPAGNTIYF. The CDR3 nucleotides are TGTGCCAGCAGCTCCCCGGCTGGAAACACCATATATTTT.

The rearrangement links TRBV9 to TRBJ2-1; 10 nucleotides match TRBD2. The CDR3 totals 17 residues. Trimming took 0 bases from V and 5 from J; bases not matched to a gene: 8. In germline, CDR1 is SGDLS, CDR2 YYNGEE. Here the CDR3 DNA reads TGTGCCAGCAGCGTAGGTGTAGCGGGGGGTTCTCACAATGAGCAGTTCTTC. It specifies CASSVGVAGGSHNEQFF.

The chain employs TRBV9 and TRBJ1-6; 7 bases are shared with TRBD1. CDR1 is SGDLS and CDR2 is YYNGEE in the germline V gene. This CDR3 has 15 amino acids. V gave up 0 bases and J gave up 4 bases; unmatched junction bases: 1. DNA for the CDR3: TGTGCCAGCAGCGTAGAGGGGGCGTATAATTCACCCCTCCACTTT. It translates to CASSVEGAYNSPLHF. The variable domain in full, with the rest retrieved from reference TRBV9 and TRBJ1-6, is DSGVTQTPKHLITATGQRVTLRCSPRSGDLSVYWYQQSLDQGLQFLIQYYNGEERAKGNILERFSAQQFPDLHSELNLSSLELGDSALYFCASSVEGAYNSPLHFGNGTRLTVT.

The sample holds a few counts of this clone. This chain links TRBV9 with TRBJ1-1, with 7 bases aligning to TRBD1. V lost 3 bases and J lost 7; bases outside the gene matches: 3. The germline V gene encodes CDR1 SGDLS and CDR2 YYNGEE. There are 12 residues in the CDR3. As DNA, the CDR3 is TGTGCCAGCAGCGAACAGGGGTATGAAGCTTTCTTT. Translation: CASSEQGYEAFF.

V gene TRBV7-3 combines with J gene TRBJ2-7; D might be TRBD1 (5 bases). The length of the CDR3 is 13 residues. V dropped 3 bases and J dropped 5 bases, with 11 bases sitting between them. Germline assignment: CDR1 SGHTA and CDR2 FQGTGA. CDR3 amino acids: CASSFTLGDEQYF. CDR3 bases: TGTGCCAGCAGCTTCACGCTAGGGGACGAGCAGTACTTC.

The J gene is TRBJ2-3, the V gene TRBV27; 10 bases line up with TRBD2. There are 17 residues in the CDR3. The V segment lost 7 bases and the J segment 5 bases; nucleotides outside the gene matches: 15. Germline CDR1 reads MNHEY; CDR2 reads SMNVEV (reference sequence). The DNA for the CDR3 is TGTGCCAGCACCCGATTGGCTAGCGGGGGCCTCGGAGATACGCAGTATTTT. Translation gives CASTRLASGGLGDTQYF.

This clone was picked up a small number of times. This chain uses TRBV28 with TRBJ2-6; TRBD2 aligns across 9 bases. Germline V gene sequence: CDR1 MDHEN, CDR2 SYDVKM. This CDR3 spans 18 amino acids. V lost 8 bases and J lost 0; bases outside the gene matches: 11. The CDR3 loop is CASGIVAGAYSGANVLTF. CDR3 coding DNA: TGTGCCAGCGGCATCGTAGCGGGGGCGTACTCTGGGGCCAACGTCCTGACTTTC.

The chain has TRBV7-9 and TRBJ2-1; D remains unclear. Germline V gene sequence: CDR1 SEHNR, CDR2 FQNEAQ (reference sequence). The V end was cut by 0 bases, the J end by 6 bases, with 6 bases between. There are 13 residues in the CDR3. CDR3 in DNA: TGTGCCAGCAGCTTAGCGAGACTCAATGAGCAGTTCTTC. This sequence encodes CASSLARLNEQFF.

V usage is TRBV28 and J usage is TRBJ1-2; D gene uncertain. The CDR3 contains 12 residues. Between the trimmed V and J ends, which lost 6 bases and 6 bases, there was a span of 11 bases. Germline V gene sequence: CDR1 MDHEN, CDR2 SYDVKM. As DNA, the CDR3 is TGTGCCAGCAGGGATCCCCAAGATGGCTACACCTTC. Translating gives CASRDPQDGYTF.

The genes are TRBV27 and TRBJ1-2; TRBD1 agrees at 7 bases. With V trimmed by 3 bases and J by 8 bases, 15 bases remained unmatched. This CDR3 is built from 16 residues. Germline values: CDR1 MNHEY, CDR2 SMNVEV (reference sequence). The CDR3 sequence is CASSLSRGFAREGYTF. The CDR3 nucleotides read TGTGCCAGCAGTTTGTCCAGGGGGTTCGCCCGGGAAGGCTACACCTTC.

This rearrangement joins TRBV9 to TRBJ1-5; D possibly corresponds to TRBD1 (6 bases). Germline CDR1 is SGDLS and CDR2 is YYNGEE. The CDR3 is made up of 18 amino acids. Trimming took off 0 bases at V and 3 bases at J, with 19 bases between the two ends. As DNA, the CDR3 is TGTGCCAGCAGCGTAGCTGGGGGTGGGGGGGCCTTCAATCAGCCCCAGCATTTT. Protein product: CASSVAGGGGAFNQPQHF.

This chain uses TRBV19 with TRBJ2-2; 8 nucleotides line up with TRBD1. Germline assignment: CDR1 LNHDA and CDR2 SQIVND (reference sequence). This CDR3 spans 15 amino acids. The V and J ends lost 4 bases and 1 base, in that order; junction bases with no gene match: 2. CDR3 amino acids: CASSRGQGNTGELFF. CDR3 in DNA: TGTGCCAGTAGTAGAGGACAGGGGAACACCGGGGAGCTGTTTTTT.

The CDR3 sequence: CASSLVDGALGYTF. The CDR3 DNA reads TGCGCCAGCAGCTTGGTGGACGGCGCCCTTGGCTACACCTTC. The J gene is TRBJ1-2, the V gene TRBV5-1; no reliable D call. The CDR3 has 14 amino acids. The germline V and J ends were trimmed by 0 bases and 7 bases, with 13 bases remaining between them. CDR1 and CDR2 (germline): SGHRS, YFSETQ.

The chain recombines TRBV4-3 with TRBJ2-7; tentatively, D is TRBD2 (5 bases). Trimming took 4 bases from V and 0 from J, leaving 7 bases between them. The CDR3 loop spans 13 amino acids. Germline V CDR1 and CDR2: LGHNA, YSLEER. The CDR3 sequence: CASSRTHSYEQYF. CDR3 bases: TGCGCCAGCAGCCGGACTCACTCCTACGAGCAGTACTTC.

The chain employs TRBV19 and TRBJ2-5; 7 bases are a match to TRBD1. The CDR3 sequence is 15 residues long. CDR1 is LNHDA and CDR2 is SQIVND in the germline V gene (reference sequence). With 3 bases clipped from V and 7 bases from J, the junction kept 11 bases outside the gene matches. The CDR3 is CASSIDAGTAGTQYF. DNA for the CDR3: TGTGCCAGTAGTATTGATGCCGGGACAGCAGGGACCCAGTACTTC.

This clone has a single count. The V call is TRBV6-4, the J call TRBJ2-2; D is uncertain. Trimming left V 3 bases short and J 7 bases short, with 15 bases between. The germline gives CDR1 MRHNA, CDR2 SNTAGT. The CDR3 covers 15 residues. CDR3 region: CASSEYNGPSGELFF. CDR3 nucleotides: TGTGCCAGCAGTGAGTACAACGGTCCCAGCGGGGAGCTGTTTTTT.

The chain carries TRBV19 and TRBJ2-2, with D possibly TRBD2 on 6 matching bases. Germline V gene data show CDR1 as LNHDA and CDR2 as SQIVND (reference sequence). The CDR3 runs 15 residues. Trimming took 7 bases from V and 0 from J, leaving 12 bases between them. This chain's CDR3 is CASTRPGANTGELFF. CDR3 sequence (DNA): TGTGCCAGTACCCGTCCGGGGGCGAACACCGGGGAGCTGTTTTTT.

Only a few counts were recorded for this clone. The gene calls are TRBV7-8 and TRBJ2-7, with 8 bases fitting TRBD1. The CDR3 sequence is 15 residues long. Looked up from germline, CDR1 is SGHVS and CDR2 is FQNEAQ. The V segment lost 2 bases and the J segment 3 bases; nucleotides outside the gene matches: 6. CDR3: CASSLSGQGNYEQYF. CDR3 coding DNA: TGTGCCAGCAGCTTAAGTGGACAGGGTAACTACGAGCAGTACTTC.

The V gene is TRBV28, the J gene TRBJ2-5; D possibly corresponds to TRBD2 (6 bases). CDR1 and CDR2 (germline): MDHEN, SYDVKM. The CDR3 extends over 14 amino acids. V lost 2 bases and J lost 5, with 12 bases in between. This CDR3 is CASSLGAGRETQYF. The CDR3 region has the DNA TGTGCCAGCAGTTTAGGCGCGGGGAGGGAGACCCAGTACTTC.

A single count supports this clone. J is TRBJ2-7 and V is TRBV19, with D possibly called TRBD1 or TRBD2 (5 bases each). The germline gives CDR1 LNHDA, CDR2 SQIVND (reference sequence). CDR3 length: 16 amino acids. Trimming removed 3 bases from V and 4 bases from J, with 19 bases in between. CDR3 residues: CASSIGPTGTVYEQYF. The CDR3 DNA reads TGTGCCAGTAGTATTGGGCCAACCGGGACCGTTTACGAGCAGTACTTC.

The chain combines TRBV27 with TRBJ1-2; no firm D call. V was shortened by 7 bases and J by 3 bases, with 9 bases between the two germline ends. CDR1 is MNHEY, CDR2 SMNVEV, per germline (reference sequence). CDR3 length equals 12 residues. CDR3 coding DNA: TGTGCCAGCAAGGGTGGGTACTATGGCTACACCTTC. It codes for CASKGGYYGYTF.

The V gene is TRBV5-4, the J gene TRBJ2-2; 9 positions agree with TRBD1. This CDR3 is built from 15 residues. CDR1 is SGHNT and CDR2 is YYREEE in the germline V gene (reference sequence). V trimming: 0 bases; J trimming: 8 bases; junction bases outside the gene matches: 5. The CDR3 protein is CASSLENRGRGELFF. CDR3 nucleotides: TGTGCCAGCAGCTTGGAGAACAGGGGGCGAGGGGAGCTGTTTTTT.